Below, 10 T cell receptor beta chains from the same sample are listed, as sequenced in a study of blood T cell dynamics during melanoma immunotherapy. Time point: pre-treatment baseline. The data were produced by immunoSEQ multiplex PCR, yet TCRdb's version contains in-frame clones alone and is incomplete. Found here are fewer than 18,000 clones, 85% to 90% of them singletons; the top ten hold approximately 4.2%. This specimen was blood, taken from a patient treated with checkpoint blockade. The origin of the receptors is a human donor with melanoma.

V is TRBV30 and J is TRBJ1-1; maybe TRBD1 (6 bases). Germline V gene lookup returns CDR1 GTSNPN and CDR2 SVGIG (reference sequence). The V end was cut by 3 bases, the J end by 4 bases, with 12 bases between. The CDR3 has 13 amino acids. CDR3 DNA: TGTGCCTGGAGGCGGGGGCATCGCACTGAAGCTTTCTTT. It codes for CAWRRGHRTEAFF.

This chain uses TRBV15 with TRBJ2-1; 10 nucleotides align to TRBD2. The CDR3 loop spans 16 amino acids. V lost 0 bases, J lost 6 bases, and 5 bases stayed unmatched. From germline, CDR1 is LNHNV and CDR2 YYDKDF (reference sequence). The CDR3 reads CATSRDRPSGGNEQFF. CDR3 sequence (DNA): TGTGCCACCAGCAGAGATCGGCCTAGCGGGGGCAATGAGCAGTTCTTC.

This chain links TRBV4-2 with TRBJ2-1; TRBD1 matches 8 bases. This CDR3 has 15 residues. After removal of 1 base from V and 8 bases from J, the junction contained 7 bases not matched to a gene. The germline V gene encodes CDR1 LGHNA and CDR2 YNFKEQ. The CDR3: CASSQAGQGGHEQFF. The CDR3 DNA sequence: TGTGCCAGCAGCCAAGCCGGACAGGGAGGCCATGAGCAGTTCTTC.

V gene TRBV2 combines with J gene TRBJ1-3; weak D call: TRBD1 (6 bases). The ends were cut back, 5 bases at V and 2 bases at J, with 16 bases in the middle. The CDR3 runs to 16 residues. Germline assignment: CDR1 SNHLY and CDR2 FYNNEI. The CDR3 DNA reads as TGTGCCAGCAGTCAGGTTTTAGGGGGGACTGGAAACACCATATATTTT. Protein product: CASSQVLGGTGNTIYF.

CDR3 protein: CASSWRGRGTQYF. Here the CDR3 DNA reads TGTGCCAGCAGTTGGAGGGGCCGGGGGACCCAGTACTTC. The V gene is TRBV6-5, the J gene TRBJ2-5; TRBD2 is a possible D gene (6 bases). Germline V lookup: CDR1 MNHEY, CDR2 SVGAGI. The CDR3 extends over 13 amino acids. Trimming cost V 4 bases and J 7 bases, with 13 bases left between them.

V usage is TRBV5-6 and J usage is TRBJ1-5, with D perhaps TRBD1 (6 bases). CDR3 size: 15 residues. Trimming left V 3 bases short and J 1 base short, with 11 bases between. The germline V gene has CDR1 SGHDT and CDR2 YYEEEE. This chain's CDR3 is CASSWGAGSNQPQHF. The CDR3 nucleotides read TGTGCCAGCAGCTGGGGGGCGGGGAGCAATCAGCCCCAGCATTTT.

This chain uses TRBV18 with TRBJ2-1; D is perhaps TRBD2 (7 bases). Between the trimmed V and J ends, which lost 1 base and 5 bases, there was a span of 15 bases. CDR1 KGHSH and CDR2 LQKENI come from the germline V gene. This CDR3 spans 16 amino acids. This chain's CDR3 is CASSPLGGATDNEQFF. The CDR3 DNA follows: TGTGCCAGCTCACCACTAGGGGGGGCTACCGACAATGAGCAGTTCTTC. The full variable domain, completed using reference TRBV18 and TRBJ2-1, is NAGVMQNPRHLVRRRGQEARLRCSPMKGHSHVYWYRQLPEEGLKFMVYLQKENIIDESGMPKERFSAEFPKEGPSILRIQQVVRGDSAAYFCASSPLGGATDNEQFFGPGTRLTVL.

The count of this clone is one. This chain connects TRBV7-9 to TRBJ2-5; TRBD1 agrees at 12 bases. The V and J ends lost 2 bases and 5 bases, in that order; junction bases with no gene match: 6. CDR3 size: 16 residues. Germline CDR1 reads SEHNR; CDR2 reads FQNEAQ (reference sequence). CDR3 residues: CASSLWDRGLRETQYF. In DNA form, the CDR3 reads TGTGCCAGCAGCTTATGGGACAGGGGGCTTCGGGAGACCCAGTACTTC. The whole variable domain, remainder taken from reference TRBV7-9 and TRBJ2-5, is DTGVSQNPRHKITKRGQNVTFRCDPISEHNRLYWYRQTLGQGPEFLTYFQNEAQLEKSRLLSDRFSAERPKGSFSTLEIQRTEQGDSAMYLCASSLWDRGLRETQYFGPGTRLLVL.

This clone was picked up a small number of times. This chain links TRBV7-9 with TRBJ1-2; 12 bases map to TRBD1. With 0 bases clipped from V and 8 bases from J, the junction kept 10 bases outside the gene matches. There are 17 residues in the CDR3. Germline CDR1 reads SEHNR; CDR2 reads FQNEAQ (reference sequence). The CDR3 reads CASSLATPGQGAKGYTF. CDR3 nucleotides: TGTGCCAGCAGCTTAGCAACACCGGGACAGGGGGCGAAGGGCTACACCTTC.

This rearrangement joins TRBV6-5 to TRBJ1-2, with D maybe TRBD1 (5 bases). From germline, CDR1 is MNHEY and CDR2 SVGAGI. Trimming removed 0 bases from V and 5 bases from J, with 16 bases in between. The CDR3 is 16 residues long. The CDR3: CASSYSAGSYSYGYTF. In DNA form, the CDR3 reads TGTGCCAGCAGTTACTCGGCAGGGAGCTATTCGTATGGCTACACCTTC.